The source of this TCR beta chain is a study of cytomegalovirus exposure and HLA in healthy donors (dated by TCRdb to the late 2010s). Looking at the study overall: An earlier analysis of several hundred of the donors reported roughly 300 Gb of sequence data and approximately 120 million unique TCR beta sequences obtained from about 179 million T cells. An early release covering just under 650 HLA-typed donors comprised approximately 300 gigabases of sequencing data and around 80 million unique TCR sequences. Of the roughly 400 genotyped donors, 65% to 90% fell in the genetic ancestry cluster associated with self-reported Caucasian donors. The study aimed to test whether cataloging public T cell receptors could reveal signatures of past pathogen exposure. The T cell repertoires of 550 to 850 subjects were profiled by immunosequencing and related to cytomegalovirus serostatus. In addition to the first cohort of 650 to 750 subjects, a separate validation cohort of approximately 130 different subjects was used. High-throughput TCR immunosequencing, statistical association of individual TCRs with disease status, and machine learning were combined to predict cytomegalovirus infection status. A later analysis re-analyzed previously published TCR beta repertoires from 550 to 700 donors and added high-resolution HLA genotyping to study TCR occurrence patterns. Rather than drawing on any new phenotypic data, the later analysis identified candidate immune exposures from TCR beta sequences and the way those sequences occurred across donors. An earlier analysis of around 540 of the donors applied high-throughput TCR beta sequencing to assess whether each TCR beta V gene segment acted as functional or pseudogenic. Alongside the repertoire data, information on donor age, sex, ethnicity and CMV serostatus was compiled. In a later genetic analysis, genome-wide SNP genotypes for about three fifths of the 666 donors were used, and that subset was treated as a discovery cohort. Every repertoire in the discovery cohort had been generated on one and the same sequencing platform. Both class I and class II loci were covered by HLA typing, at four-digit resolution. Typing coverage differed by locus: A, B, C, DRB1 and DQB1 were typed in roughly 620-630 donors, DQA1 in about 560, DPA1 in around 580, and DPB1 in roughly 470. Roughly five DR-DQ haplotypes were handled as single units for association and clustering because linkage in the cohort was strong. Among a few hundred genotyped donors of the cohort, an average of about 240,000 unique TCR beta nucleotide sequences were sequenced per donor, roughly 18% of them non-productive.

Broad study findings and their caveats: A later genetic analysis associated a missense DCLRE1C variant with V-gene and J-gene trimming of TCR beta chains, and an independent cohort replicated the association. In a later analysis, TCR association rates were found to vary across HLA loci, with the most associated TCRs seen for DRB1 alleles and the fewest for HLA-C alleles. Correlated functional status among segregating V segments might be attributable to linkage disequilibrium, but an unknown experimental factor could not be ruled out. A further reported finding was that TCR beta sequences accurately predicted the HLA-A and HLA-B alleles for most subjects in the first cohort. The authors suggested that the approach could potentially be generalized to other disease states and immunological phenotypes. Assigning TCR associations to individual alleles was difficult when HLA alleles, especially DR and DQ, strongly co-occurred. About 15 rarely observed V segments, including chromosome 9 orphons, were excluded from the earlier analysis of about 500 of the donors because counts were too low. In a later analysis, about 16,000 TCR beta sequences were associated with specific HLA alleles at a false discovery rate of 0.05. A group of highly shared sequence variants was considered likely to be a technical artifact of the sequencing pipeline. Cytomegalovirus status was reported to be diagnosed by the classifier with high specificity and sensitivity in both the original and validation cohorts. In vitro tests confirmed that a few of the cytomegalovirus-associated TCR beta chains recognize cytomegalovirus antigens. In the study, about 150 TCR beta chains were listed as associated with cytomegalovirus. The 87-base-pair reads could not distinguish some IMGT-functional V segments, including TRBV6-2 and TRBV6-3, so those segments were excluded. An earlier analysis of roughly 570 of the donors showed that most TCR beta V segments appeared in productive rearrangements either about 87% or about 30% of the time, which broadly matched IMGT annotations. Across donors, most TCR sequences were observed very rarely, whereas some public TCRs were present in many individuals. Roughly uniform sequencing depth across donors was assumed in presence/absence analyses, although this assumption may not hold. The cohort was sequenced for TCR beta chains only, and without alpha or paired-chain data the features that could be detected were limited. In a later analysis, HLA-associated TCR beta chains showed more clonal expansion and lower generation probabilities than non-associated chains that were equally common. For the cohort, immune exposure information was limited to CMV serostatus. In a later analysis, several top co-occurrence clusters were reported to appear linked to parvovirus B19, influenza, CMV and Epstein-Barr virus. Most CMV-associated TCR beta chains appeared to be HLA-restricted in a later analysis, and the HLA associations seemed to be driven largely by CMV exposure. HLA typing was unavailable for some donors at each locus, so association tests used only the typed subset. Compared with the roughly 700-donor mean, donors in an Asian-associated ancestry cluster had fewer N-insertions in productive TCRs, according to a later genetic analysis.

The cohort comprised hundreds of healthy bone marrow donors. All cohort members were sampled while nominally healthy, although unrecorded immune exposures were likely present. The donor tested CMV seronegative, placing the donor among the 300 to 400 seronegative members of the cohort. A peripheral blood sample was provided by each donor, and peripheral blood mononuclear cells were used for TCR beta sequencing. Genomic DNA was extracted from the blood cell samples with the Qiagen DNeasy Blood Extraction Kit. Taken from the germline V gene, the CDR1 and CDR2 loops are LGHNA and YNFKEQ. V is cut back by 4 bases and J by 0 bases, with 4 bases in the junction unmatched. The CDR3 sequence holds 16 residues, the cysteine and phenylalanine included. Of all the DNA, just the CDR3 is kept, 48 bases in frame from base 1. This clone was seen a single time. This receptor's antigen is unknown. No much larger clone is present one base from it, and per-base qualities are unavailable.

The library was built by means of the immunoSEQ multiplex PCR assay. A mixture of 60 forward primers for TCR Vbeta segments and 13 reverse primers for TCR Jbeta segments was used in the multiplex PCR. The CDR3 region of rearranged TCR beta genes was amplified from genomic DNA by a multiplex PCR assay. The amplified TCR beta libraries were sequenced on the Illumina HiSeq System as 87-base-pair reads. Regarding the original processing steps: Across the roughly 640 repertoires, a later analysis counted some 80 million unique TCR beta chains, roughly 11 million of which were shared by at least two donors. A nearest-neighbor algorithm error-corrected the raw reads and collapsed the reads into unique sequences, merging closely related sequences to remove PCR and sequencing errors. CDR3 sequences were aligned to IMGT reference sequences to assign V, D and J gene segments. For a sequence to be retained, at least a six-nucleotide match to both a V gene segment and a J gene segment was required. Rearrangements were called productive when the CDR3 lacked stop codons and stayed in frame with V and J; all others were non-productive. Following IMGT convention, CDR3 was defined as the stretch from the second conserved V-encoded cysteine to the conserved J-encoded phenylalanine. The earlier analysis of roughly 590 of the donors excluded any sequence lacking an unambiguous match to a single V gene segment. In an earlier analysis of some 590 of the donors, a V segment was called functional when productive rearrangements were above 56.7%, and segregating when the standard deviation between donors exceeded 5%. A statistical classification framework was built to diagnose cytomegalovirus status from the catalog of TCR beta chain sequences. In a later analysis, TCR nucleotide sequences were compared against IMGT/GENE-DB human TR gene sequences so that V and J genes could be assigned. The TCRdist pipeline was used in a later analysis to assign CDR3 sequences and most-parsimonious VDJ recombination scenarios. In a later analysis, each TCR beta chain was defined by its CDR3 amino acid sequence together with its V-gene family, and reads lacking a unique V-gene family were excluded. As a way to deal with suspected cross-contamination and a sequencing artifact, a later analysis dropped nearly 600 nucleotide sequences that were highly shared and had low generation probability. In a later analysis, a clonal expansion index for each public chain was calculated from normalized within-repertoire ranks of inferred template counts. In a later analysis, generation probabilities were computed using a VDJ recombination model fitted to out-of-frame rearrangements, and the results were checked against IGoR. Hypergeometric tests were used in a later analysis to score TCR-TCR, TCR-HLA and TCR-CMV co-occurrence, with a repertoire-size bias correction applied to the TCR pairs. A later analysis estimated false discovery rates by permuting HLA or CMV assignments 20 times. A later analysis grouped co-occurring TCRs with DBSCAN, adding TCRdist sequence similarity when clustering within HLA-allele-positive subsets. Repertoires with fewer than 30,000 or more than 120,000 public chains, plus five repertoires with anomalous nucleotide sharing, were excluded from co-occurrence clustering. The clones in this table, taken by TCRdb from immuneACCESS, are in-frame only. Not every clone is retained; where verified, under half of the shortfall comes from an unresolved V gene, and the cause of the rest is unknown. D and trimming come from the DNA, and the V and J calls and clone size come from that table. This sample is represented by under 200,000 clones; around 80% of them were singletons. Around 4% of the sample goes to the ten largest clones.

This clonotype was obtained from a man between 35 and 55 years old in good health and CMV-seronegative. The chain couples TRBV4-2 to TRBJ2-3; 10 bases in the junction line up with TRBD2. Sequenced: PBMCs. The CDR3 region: CASSPYSGGSTDTQYF. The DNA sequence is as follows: TGTGCCAGCAGCCCATATAGCGGGGGGAGCACAGATACGCAGTATTTT.